This TCR beta chain was identified in a study of blood T cells in healthy people across ages. Study-wide results and limits: The CMV status of each donor remained undetermined, and this could have confounded shifts in expanded clonotypes.

Using a J-beta primer mix together with a sample-barcoded 5' primer, a second PCR was run for about 6 to 12 cycles. TCRdb re-called the 5' RACE reads through MiXCR, storing one row per CDR3 protein. The data hold about 810,000 distinct CDR3 sequences, with about 37% observed a single time. This clonotype showed up just a few times. What it binds is not known. The sample comprised blood. The TCR was taken from a man in his late teens or twenties in good health.

The CDR3, as DNA: TGCGCCAGCAGCTCCGAACCGGGACAGGGGGGAATAGGGGGCAATCAGCCCCAGCATTTT. It yields the protein CASSSEPGQGGIGGNQPQHF. V gene TRBV5-1 combines with J gene TRBJ1-5; 11 nucleotides agree with TRBD1. CDR3 length: 20 residues. Germline V lookup: CDR1 SGHRS, CDR2 YFSETQ. V shed 3 bases and J 2 bases; nucleotides not matched to a gene: 16.